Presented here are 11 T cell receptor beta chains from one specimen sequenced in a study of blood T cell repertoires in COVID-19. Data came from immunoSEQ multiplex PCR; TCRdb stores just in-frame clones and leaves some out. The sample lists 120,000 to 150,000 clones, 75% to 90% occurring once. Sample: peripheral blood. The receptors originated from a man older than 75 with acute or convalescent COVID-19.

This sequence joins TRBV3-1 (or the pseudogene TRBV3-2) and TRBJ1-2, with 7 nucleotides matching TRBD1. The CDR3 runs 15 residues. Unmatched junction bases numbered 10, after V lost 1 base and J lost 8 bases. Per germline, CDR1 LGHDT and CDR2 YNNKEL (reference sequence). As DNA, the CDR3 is TGTGCCAGCAGCCAAGCTCAAGGGGGCTTGAGCGGCTACACCTTC. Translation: CASSQAQGGLSGYTF.

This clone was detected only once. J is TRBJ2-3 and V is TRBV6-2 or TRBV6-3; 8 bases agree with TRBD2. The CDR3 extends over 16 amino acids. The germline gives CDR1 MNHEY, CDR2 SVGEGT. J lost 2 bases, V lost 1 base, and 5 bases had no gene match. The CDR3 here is CASSYFGTRNTDTQYF. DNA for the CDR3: TGTGCCAGCAGTTACTTTGGGACTAGAAACACAGATACGCAGTATTTT.

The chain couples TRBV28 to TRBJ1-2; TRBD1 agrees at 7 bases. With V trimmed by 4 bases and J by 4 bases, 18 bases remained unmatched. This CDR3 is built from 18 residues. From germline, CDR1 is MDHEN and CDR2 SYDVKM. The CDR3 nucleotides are TGTGCCAGCAGTTCCTTCTCTTCCGGGACAGAGTTAACCTATGGCTACACCTTC. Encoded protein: CASSSFSSGTELTYGYTF.

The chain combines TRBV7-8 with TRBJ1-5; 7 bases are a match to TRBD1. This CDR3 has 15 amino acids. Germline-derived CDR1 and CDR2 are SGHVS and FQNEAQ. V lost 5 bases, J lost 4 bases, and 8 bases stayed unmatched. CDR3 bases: TGTGCCAGCAGCAAGGACAGGACCCCGAATCAGCCCCAGCATTTT. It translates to CASSKDRTPNQPQHF.

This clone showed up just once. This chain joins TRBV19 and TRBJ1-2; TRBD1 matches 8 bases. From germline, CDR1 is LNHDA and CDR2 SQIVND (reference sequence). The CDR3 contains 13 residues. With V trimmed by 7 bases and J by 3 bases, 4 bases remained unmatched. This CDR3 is CASKAGGDYGYTF. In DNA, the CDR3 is TGTGCCAGTAAAGCAGGGGGCGACTATGGCTACACCTTC.

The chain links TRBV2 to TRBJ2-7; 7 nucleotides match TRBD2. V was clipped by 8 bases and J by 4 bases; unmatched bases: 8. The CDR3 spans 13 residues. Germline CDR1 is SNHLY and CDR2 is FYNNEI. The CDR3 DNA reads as TGTGCCAGCCGGCGGGAGACGTCATACGAGCAGTACTTC. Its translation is CASRRETSYEQYF.

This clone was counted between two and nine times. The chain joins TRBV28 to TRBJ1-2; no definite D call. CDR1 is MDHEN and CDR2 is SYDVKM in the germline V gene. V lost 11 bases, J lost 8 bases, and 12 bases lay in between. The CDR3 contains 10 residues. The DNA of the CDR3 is TGTGCCCAGCCCGCGGGGGGCTACACCTTC. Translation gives CAQPAGGYTF.

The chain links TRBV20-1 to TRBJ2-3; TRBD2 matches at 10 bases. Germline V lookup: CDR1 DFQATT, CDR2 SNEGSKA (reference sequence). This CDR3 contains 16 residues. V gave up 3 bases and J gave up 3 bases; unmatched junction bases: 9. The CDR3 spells CSASQREGLLTDTQYF. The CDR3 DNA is TGCAGTGCTAGTCAGCGGGAGGGCCTCTTGACAGATACGCAGTATTTT.

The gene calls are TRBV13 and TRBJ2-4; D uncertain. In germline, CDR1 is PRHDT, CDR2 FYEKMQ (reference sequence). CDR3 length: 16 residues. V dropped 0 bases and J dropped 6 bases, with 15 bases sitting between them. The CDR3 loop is CASSLGRGRNANIQYF. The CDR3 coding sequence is TGTGCCAGCAGCTTAGGCCGAGGCCGTAACGCAAACATTCAGTACTTC.

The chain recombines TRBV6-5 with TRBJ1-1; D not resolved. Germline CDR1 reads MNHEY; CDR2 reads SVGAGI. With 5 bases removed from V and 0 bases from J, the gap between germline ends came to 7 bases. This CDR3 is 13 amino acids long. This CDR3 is CASSTKMNTEAFF. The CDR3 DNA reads TGTGCCAGCAGTACTAAAATGAACACTGAAGCTTTCTTT.

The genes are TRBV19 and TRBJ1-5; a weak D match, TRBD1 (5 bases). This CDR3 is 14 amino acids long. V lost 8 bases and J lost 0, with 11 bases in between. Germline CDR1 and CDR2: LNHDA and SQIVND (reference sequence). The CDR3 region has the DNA TGTGCCAGTTGTGGACACTATAGCAATCAGCCCCAGCATTTT. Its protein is CASCGHYSNQPQHF.